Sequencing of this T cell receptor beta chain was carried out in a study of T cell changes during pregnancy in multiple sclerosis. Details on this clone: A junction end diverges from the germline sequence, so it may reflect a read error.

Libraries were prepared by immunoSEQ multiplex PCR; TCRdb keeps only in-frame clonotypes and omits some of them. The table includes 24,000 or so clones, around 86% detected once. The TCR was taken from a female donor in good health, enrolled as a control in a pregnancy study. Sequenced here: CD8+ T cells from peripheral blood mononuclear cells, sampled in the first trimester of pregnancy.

CDR3 sequence reads: CAGSSGTSSTDTQYF. DNA for the CDR3: TGTGCCGGCAGTTCCGGGACTAGCTCCACAGATACGCAGTATTTT. This chain uses TRBV2 with TRBJ2-3, with TRBD2 matching over 9 bases. This CDR3 is 15 amino acids long. Per the germline V gene, CDR1 is SNHLY and CDR2 is FYNNEI.